The 3 T cell receptor beta chains below all came from one sample that was sequenced in a study of cytomegalovirus exposure and HLA in healthy donors (dated by TCRdb to about 2017). Receptors were amplified or captured by the immunoSEQ multiplex PCR assay. A mixture of 60 forward primers for TCR Vbeta segments and 13 reverse primers for TCR Jbeta segments was used in the multiplex PCR. As stored in TCRdb, this immuneACCESS dataset retains in-frame rearrangements with V and J assigned. A fraction of the clones does not appear; measured against another copy, unresolved V genes explain less than half of the discrepancy, and the remainder lacks a known reason. For this sample there are 120,000 to 150,000 clones; approximately 80% appear just once. The ten largest clones capture roughly 6% of the sample. The sequenced sample was PBMCs. Every receptor here comes from a woman in her thirties or forties in good health and CMV-seropositive.

The chain recombines TRBV15 with TRBJ2-1, with D maybe TRBD2 (6 bases). The V gene lost 1 base and the J gene lost 5 bases, with 15 bases spanning the gap. Per the germline V gene, CDR1 is LNHNV and CDR2 is YYDKDF (reference sequence). The CDR3 has 16 amino acids. The CDR3 protein is CATSRGLVGTHNEQFF. In nucleotides, the CDR3 is TGTGCCACCAGCAGAGGACTAGTCGGGACCCACAATGAGCAGTTCTTC. Drawing the rest from reference TRBV15 and TRBJ2-1, the complete variable domain is DAMVIQNPRYQVTQFGKPVTLSCSQTLNHNVMYWYQQKSSQAPKLLFHYYDKDFNNEADTPDNFQSRRPNTSFCFLDIRSPGLGDTAMYLCATSRGLVGTHNEQFFGPGTRLTVL.

This clone has more than one count but fewer than ten. The CDR3 region has the DNA TGTGCCAGCAGCTTAGGACACGGGAACACTGAAGCTTTCTTT. It translates to CASSLGHGNTEAFF. This chain links TRBV5-6 with TRBJ1-1; TRBD1 might be the D (5 bases). V lost 2 bases and J lost 1, with 9 bases in between. This CDR3 spans 14 amino acids. The V gene's germline CDR1 is SGHDT and CDR2 YYEEEE.

This clone was counted a single time. The rearrangement uses TRBV6-1 and TRBJ2-6, with no clear D. Germline V CDR1 and CDR2: MNHNS, SASEGT. V was cut by 2 bases and J by 0 bases, with 5 bases left in between. The CDR3 is 15 amino acids. The CDR3 sequence is CASSEMASGANVLTF. In nucleotides, the CDR3 is TGTGCCAGCAGTGAAATGGCCTCTGGGGCCAACGTCCTGACTTTC.